The 13 T cell receptor beta chains given below trace back to one sample, sequenced in a study of regulatory T cells in long-lasting Graves disease. Time point indicated: newly diagnosed GD, antithyroid drugs for less than 3 months. Isolated PBMC RNA provided the starting material for the TCR library. HTBI primers from iRepertoire and Arm-PCR of CDR3 regions yielded the TCR beta libraries. MiXCR, applied by TCRdb to the multiplex PCR reads, yields one record per CDR3 protein. The sample lists about 520,000 distinct CDR3 sequences; around 12% were seen once. This sample was also put to use in a study of T cells in Graves' hyperthyroidism and ophthalmopathy.

This specimen was peripheral blood mononuclear cells (PBMCs), taken at new diagnosis, from a patient treated with antithyroid drugs. These receptor sequences come from a woman aged 25 to 39 with Graves disease.

This rearrangement joins TRBV4-1 to TRBJ2-7; 8 nucleotides agree with TRBD2. Germline V gene data show CDR1 as MGHRA and CDR2 as YSYEKL. CDR3 length equals 16 residues. The V gene end was trimmed by 1 base and the J gene end by 3 bases; junction bases not matched to a gene: 8. The CDR3 sequence is CASSQASGLMRYEQYF. Written as DNA, the CDR3 is TGCGCCAGCAGCCAAGCTAGCGGGTTGATGCGCTACGAGCAGTACTTC.

This clonotype was picked up many times. The chain couples TRBV10-3 to TRBJ2-5; TRBD2 matches at 8 bases. With V trimmed by 8 bases and J by 7 bases, 9 bases remained unmatched. This CDR3 is built from 13 residues. Per the germline V gene, CDR1 is ENHRY and CDR2 is SYGVKD. In nucleotides, the CDR3 is TGTGCCATCGGGAGCGGGGGCGAAGTGACCCAGTACTTC. Translated, it gives CAIGSGGEVTQYF.

The sample holds many counts of this clonotype. For the CDR3, the DNA is TGTGCCAGCACAGCCAGACTTGAAATTGGGACAGGGTCTGGCATGAACACTGAAGCTTTCTTT. Protein sequence: CASTARLEIGTGSGMNTEAFF. The rearrangement uses TRBV2 and TRBJ1-1; TRBD1 matches at 9 bases. CDR3 length: 21 residues. Germline loops: CDR1 SNHLY, CDR2 FYNNEI. The J segment lost 0 bases and the V segment lost 7 bases, leaving 24 bases of the junction unmatched.

Many counts were recorded for this clonotype. The rearrangement joins TRBV27 to TRBJ1-1; D not certain. Looked up from germline, CDR1 is MNHEY and CDR2 is SMNVEV (reference sequence). The CDR3 totals 13 residues. Trimming pared 2 bases from V and 3 bases from J, leaving 7 bases between. In nucleotides, the CDR3 is TGTGCCAGCAGTTTAATAAGGGACACTGAAGCTTTCTTT. Translated: CASSLIRDTEAFF.

The chain carries TRBV4-1 and TRBJ1-3; D call uncertain. The CDR3 is 15 amino acids. Germline V gene sequence: CDR1 MGHRA, CDR2 YSYEKL. Trimming cost V 1 base and J 0 bases, with 7 bases left between them. For the CDR3, the DNA is TGCGCCAGCAGCCAAGCCCACAACTCTGGAAACACCATATATTTT. Translating it yields CASSQAHNSGNTIYF.

In this sample, this clonotype turned up many times. The chain recombines TRBV30 with TRBJ2-1, with TRBD2 identical over 9 bases. Per germline, CDR1 GTSNPN and CDR2 SVGIG (reference sequence). This CDR3 contains 11 residues. Trimming took 2 bases from V and 16 from J; bases not matched to a gene: 6. The CDR3 DNA reads TGTGCCTGGAGTTTAGCGGGAGTTACCTTCTTC. Translated: CAWSLAGVTFF.

The chain links TRBV18 to TRBJ1-4, with D uncertain. Germline V gene sequence: CDR1 KGHSH, CDR2 LQKENI. The CDR3 has 16 residues. V was pared by 2 bases and J by 0 bases, with 10 bases between. The CDR3 DNA follows: TGTGCCAGCTCACCAAATATGGGTTCAACTAATGAAAAACTGTTTTTT. Protein sequence: CASSPNMGSTNEKLFF.

This clonotype was counted many times. The chain joins TRBV12-5 to TRBJ2-5, with D uncertain. V gave up 0 bases and J gave up 4 bases, with 9 bases separating them. Germline V gives CDR1 LGHNT, CDR2 FRNRAP. The CDR3 consists of 14 residues. The CDR3 region is CASGLVPGGETQYF. The CDR3 DNA is TGTGCTAGTGGTTTGGTACCGGGCGGAGAGACCCAGTACTTC.

The table lists this clonotype with a few counts. The chain employs TRBV20-1 and TRBJ2-2; the D is unclear. V lost 7 bases and J 6 bases, leaving 9 bases between the germline ends. This CDR3 contains 11 residues. In germline, CDR1 is DFQATT, CDR2 SNEGSKA (reference sequence). The CDR3 protein is CSVIRAGELFF. The DNA for the CDR3 is TGCAGTGTTATTAGGGCCGGGGAGCTGTTTTTT.

Many counts were recorded for this clonotype. J is TRBJ2-1 and V is TRBV27; D is possibly TRBD2 (7 bases). The V end was cut by 1 base, the J end by 9 bases, with 10 bases between. The CDR3 loop spans 13 amino acids. Looked up from germline, CDR1 is MNHEY and CDR2 is SMNVEV (reference sequence). The CDR3 DNA follows: TGTGCCAGCAGTTTATGGGGGGGGCGTGAGCAGTTCTTC. Its protein is CASSLWGGREQFF.

The table lists this clonotype with a few counts. The chain is built from TRBV4-2 and TRBJ1-4; no definite D call. CDR3 length: 13 residues. V gave up 5 bases and J gave up 8 bases, with 12 bases separating them. Germline V CDR1 and CDR2: LGHNA, YNFKEQ. The CDR3 spells CASSVGRVEKLFF. The CDR3 nucleotides read TGTGCCAGCAGCGTAGGAAGGGTAGAAAAACTGTTTTTT.

As DNA, the CDR3 is TGTGCCAGCAGTTCCTATTACAATGAGCAGTTCTTC. It encodes CASSSYYNEQFF. This chain joins TRBV2 and TRBJ2-1; D remains unclear. Trimming took off 5 bases at V and 4 bases at J, with 6 bases between the two ends. The V gene's germline CDR1 is SNHLY and CDR2 FYNNEI. There are 12 residues in the CDR3. Using reference TRBV2 and TRBJ2-1 for the parts outside the CDR3, the full variable domain is EPEVTQTPSHQVTQMGQEVILRCVPISNHLYFYWYRQILGQKVEFLVSFYNNEISEKSEIFDDQFSVERPDGSNFTLKIRSTKLEDSAMYFCASSSYYNEQFFGPGTRLTVL.

The genes are TRBV10-3 and TRBJ1-1; D might be TRBD1 (6 bases). Germline V CDR1 and CDR2: ENHRY, SYGVKD. There are 12 residues in the CDR3. V lost 10 bases and J 4 bases, leaving 13 bases between the germline ends. This CDR3 is CASARGGTEAFF. CDR3 DNA sequence: TGTGCCAGTGCAAGGGGGGGCACTGAAGCTTTCTTT.